The TCR beta chain under discussion was sequenced for a study of vaccination and CD4 T cells after COVID-19. In the study overall: Convalescent patients had positive nasal swab PCR results for SARS-CoV-2. Disease was mild in roughly nine and severe in one.

Documented time point: late sampling 161 to 241 days after vaccination in a few convalescent patients. Stated treatment: approximately 11-day PBMC culture with coronavirus spike peptide pools or control peptides (ViraFEST assay). Per-well cultures of 2 million to 2.5 million PBMCs received around 9.9 IU/ml IL-2 and 10 ug/ml peptide pools. Germline lookup yields CDR1 MNHEY and CDR2 SVGAGI. The CDR3 is 15 amino acids. Trimming left V 0 bases short and J 2 bases short, with 8 bases between. Study results and limitations: Only after vaccination were a median 86.3% of convalescents' reactive clones seen. Post-vaccination reactive clonotypes (median 38) did not differ significantly from post-infection (roughly 21).

CD4+ T cells that had been cultured provided DNA sequenced with the Oncomine TCR Beta short-read assay. TCRdb independently ran MiXCR on the PCR reads; one entry per CDR3 protein. The sample carries about 22,000 distinct CDR3 sequences, 35% to 40% recorded once. Only a few counts were recorded for this clonotype. Antigen unknown. This sample comprised CD4+ T cells from blood, cultured in vitro, obtained about 7 months after SARS-CoV-2 vaccination. The gene calls are TRBV6-5 and TRBJ1-5, with a possible D match to TRBD1 (5 bases). This receptor was identified in a human donor who had recovered from COVID-19. The CDR3: CASSYSGPGNQPQHF. Here the CDR3 DNA reads TGTGCCAGCAGTTACTCGGGGCCGGGCAATCAGCCCCAGCATTTT.